Shown below are 6 T cell receptor beta chains from a single sample sequenced in a study of shared clonotypes between healthy human individuals. Using immunoSEQ multiplex PCR, the repertoire was profiled, and TCRdb retains in-frame clones only, with some absent. The data contain around 1.9 million clones, 93% of them seen just once; the ten biggest clones take up more than 1.5%. Positive CCR7 selection of CD45RO-negative cells yielded the naive CD8 cells, and terminally differentiated effector memory CD45RA+ cells were excluded. Material for sequencing was naive CD8+ T cells from PBMCs. These receptors all stem from a man aged 18 to 30 in good health. Some clones in this sample may be carry-over from other donors' samples.

J is TRBJ1-4 and V is TRBV5-1; D is perhaps TRBD1 (6 bases). Germline V gene lookup returns CDR1 SGHRS and CDR2 YFSETQ. The CDR3 runs to 22 residues. Trimming took off 0 bases at V and 2 bases at J, with 29 bases between the two ends. The CDR3 spells CASSLVSRPGTRVDPTNEKLFF. For the CDR3, the DNA is TGCGCCAGCAGCTTGGTGAGTAGGCCAGGGACAAGAGTCGACCCTACTAATGAAAAACTGTTTTTT.

J is TRBJ1-1 and V is TRBV10-3; tentative D call: TRBD1 (6 bases). Germline assignment: CDR1 ENHRY and CDR2 SYGVKD. The length of the CDR3 is 13 residues. The germline V and J ends were trimmed by 3 bases and 6 bases, with 11 bases remaining between them. Here the CDR3 DNA reads TGTGCCATCAGTGAAAAACAGGGCGCTGAAGCTTTCTTT. Translation gives CAISEKQGAEAFF.

In DNA, the CDR3 is TGTGCCAGCAGGTTATTGGGGACTAGCGGGGGCCCAACCCAGTACTTC. Protein product: CASRLLGTSGGPTQYF. This rearrangement joins TRBV7-8 to TRBJ2-5; 14 nucleotides agree with TRBD2. This CDR3 has 16 residues. CDR1 and CDR2 (germline): SGHVS, FQNEAQ. V lost 6 bases, J lost 8 bases, and 11 bases stayed unmatched.

The rearrangement uses TRBV30 and TRBJ2-1; possible D gene TRBD2, 5 bases. Germline assignment: CDR1 GTSNPN and CDR2 SVGIG (reference sequence). The germline V and J ends were trimmed by 1 base and 7 bases, with 17 bases remaining between them. The CDR3 totals 15 residues. The CDR3 sequence is CAWSAPVEWRNEQFF. The CDR3 DNA is TGTGCCTGGAGTGCTCCGGTTGAGTGGAGGAATGAGCAGTTCTTC.

The chain is built from TRBV6-1 and TRBJ2-1, with unresolved D. The CDR3 runs to 14 residues. V lost 3 bases to trimming and J lost 8 bases, with 14 bases between them. Germline values: CDR1 MNHNS, CDR2 SASEGT. CDR3 sequence: CASSDGFGSDEQFF. The CDR3 DNA reads TGTGCCAGCAGTGATGGGTTCGGAAGCGATGAGCAGTTCTTC.

This sequence joins TRBV5-4 and TRBJ2-3; no clear D gene. V lost 4 bases and J 6 bases, leaving 12 bases between the germline ends. Germline CDR1 is SGHNT and CDR2 is YYREEE (reference sequence). This CDR3 comprises 13 residues. The CDR3 here is CASSALSIDTQYF. In DNA form, the CDR3 reads TGTGCCAGCAGCGCCCTCAGTATCGATACGCAGTATTTT.